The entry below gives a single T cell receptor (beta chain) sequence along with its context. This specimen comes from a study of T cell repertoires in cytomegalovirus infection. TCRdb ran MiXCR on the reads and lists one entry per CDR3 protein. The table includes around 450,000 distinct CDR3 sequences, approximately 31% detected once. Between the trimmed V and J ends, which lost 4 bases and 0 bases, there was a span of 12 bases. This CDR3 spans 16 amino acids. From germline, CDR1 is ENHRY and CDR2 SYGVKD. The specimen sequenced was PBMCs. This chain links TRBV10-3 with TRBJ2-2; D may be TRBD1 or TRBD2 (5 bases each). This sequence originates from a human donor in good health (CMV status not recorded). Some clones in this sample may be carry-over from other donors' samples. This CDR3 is CAISAPGPTNTGELFF. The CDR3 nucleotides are TGTGCCATCAGTGCGCCGGGACCGACGAACACCGGGGAGCTGTTTTTT.